The 8 T cell receptor beta chains presented below share a single source sample, sequenced in a study of OX40 agonist ivuxolimab in advanced cancers. The library was obtained by the immunoSEQ multiplex PCR assay. This is the immuneACCESS table as TCRdb keeps it, with only in-frame sequences that have V and J called. A part of the clones is gone; compared with another copy, unresolved V genes explain less than half, and the rest is unexplained. The sample table shows about 14,000 clones, and 82% are seen once. The top ten clonotypes cover approximately 40% of the sample. The source was CD4+ or CD8+ T cells sorted from blood, collected in a trial of the OX40 agonist ivuxolimab. The receptors stem from an adult with an advanced solid tumor such as melanoma, head and neck, liver or kidney cancer.

The rearrangement links TRBV13 to TRBJ2-5, with 7 bases that match TRBD1. Per the germline V gene, CDR1 is PRHDT and CDR2 is FYEKMQ (reference sequence). The J segment lost 0 bases and the V segment lost 5 bases, leaving 9 bases of the junction unmatched. This CDR3 is 16 amino acids long. The CDR3 is CASSTRTGLNQETQYF. The CDR3 region has the DNA TGTGCCAGCAGCACCCGGACAGGACTGAACCAAGAGACCCAGTACTTC.

Here the CDR3 reads CASSLGAGAYEQYF. The CDR3 DNA follows: TGTGCCAGCAGTTTAGGGGCGGGAGCCTACGAGCAGTACTTC. The gene calls are TRBV28 and TRBJ2-7; 7 bases agree with TRBD2. The length of the CDR3 is 14 residues. Germline V gene sequence: CDR1 MDHEN, CDR2 SYDVKM. V lost 2 bases and J lost 2; bases outside the gene matches: 3.

This clone is deemed medium-sized. The chain uses TRBV27 and TRBJ1-1; D gene unclear. This CDR3 spans 13 amino acids. Germline V gives CDR1 MNHEY, CDR2 SMNVEV (reference sequence). Trimming took off 6 bases at V and 6 bases at J, with 14 bases between the two ends. The CDR3 DNA follows: TGTGCCAGCAGCCTTATCTGGAGGGCTGAAGCTTTCTTT. Encoded protein: CASSLIWRAEAFF.

This clone came up once. The chain joins TRBV4-1 to TRBJ2-3; unclear D gene. This CDR3 region has 15 residues. Per germline, CDR1 MGHRA and CDR2 YSYEKL. The germline V and J ends were trimmed by 4 bases and 1 base, with 12 bases remaining between them. The CDR3 is CASSLKHRGTDTQYF. CDR3 bases: TGCGCCAGCAGCCTCAAGCATCGGGGCACAGATACGCAGTATTTT.

This chain links TRBV19 with TRBJ2-3, with D perhaps matching TRBD2 (6 bases). The CDR3 has 14 amino acids. The germline V gene encodes CDR1 LNHDA and CDR2 SQIVND (reference sequence). Trimming took 7 bases from V and 3 from J, leaving 14 bases between them. The CDR3 region has the DNA TGTGCCAGTACCACGGGAGAAGGAACAGATACGCAGTATTTT. Its translation is CASTTGEGTDTQYF.

The rearrangement joins TRBV2 to TRBJ2-1; D is perhaps TRBD1 (6 bases). Trimming shortened V by 6 bases and J by 11 bases, and 11 bases separated the two germline ends. The CDR3 extends over 11 amino acids. Germline V gene sequence: CDR1 SNHLY, CDR2 FYNNEI. The CDR3 protein is CASRRGTQQFF. The CDR3 DNA follows: TGTGCCAGCAGGAGGGGGACGCAGCAGTTCTTC. The full variable domain, rest sourced from reference TRBV2 and TRBJ2-1, is EPEVTQTPSHQVTQMGQEVILRCVPISNHLYFYWYRQILGQKVEFLVSFYNNEISEKSEIFDDQFSVERPDGSNFTLKIRSTKLEDSAMYFCASRRGTQQFFGPGTRLTVL.

The J gene is TRBJ1-2, the V gene TRBV7-8; D is undetermined. Germline V gene sequence: CDR1 SGHVS, CDR2 FQNEAQ. V lost 5 bases to trimming and J lost 5 bases, with 18 bases between them. The CDR3 runs 15 residues. In DNA, the CDR3 is TGTGCCAGCAGCCCTGGTGGGTTTCTCTCATATGGCTACACCTTC. Translated, it gives CASSPGGFLSYGYTF.

The V and J genes are TRBV5-1 and TRBJ1-1; weak D call: TRBD1 (5 bases). This CDR3 contains 14 residues. Trimming took 4 bases from V and 10 from J, leaving 20 bases between them. The germline CDR1 and CDR2 sequences are SGHRS and YFSETQ. The CDR3 is CASSPGHKAHGAFF. The CDR3, as DNA: TGCGCCAGCAGCCCCGGACACAAAGCCCACGGAGCTTTCTTT. Looking up the rest from reference TRBV5-1 and TRBJ1-1 gives the full variable domain: KAGVTQTPRYLIKTRGQQVTLSCSPISGHRSVSWYQQTPGQGLQFLFEYFSETQRNKGNFPGRFSGRQFSNSRSEMNVSTLELGDSALYLCASSPGHKAHGAFFGQGTRLTVV.